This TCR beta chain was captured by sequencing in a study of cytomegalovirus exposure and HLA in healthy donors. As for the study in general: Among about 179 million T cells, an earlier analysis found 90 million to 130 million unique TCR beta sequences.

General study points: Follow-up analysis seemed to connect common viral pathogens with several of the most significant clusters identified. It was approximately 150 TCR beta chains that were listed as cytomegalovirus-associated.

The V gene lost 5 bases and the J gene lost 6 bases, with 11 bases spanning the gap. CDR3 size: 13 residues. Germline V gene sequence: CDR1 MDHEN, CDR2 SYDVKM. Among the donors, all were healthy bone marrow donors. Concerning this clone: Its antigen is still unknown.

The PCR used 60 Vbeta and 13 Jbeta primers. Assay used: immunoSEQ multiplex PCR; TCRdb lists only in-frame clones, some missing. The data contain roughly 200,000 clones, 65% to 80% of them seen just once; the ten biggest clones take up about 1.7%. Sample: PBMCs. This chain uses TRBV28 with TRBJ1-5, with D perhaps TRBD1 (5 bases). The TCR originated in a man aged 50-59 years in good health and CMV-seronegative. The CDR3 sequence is CASSALQAQPQHF. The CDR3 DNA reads TGTGCCAGCAGTGCATTACAGGCTCAGCCCCAGCATTTT.